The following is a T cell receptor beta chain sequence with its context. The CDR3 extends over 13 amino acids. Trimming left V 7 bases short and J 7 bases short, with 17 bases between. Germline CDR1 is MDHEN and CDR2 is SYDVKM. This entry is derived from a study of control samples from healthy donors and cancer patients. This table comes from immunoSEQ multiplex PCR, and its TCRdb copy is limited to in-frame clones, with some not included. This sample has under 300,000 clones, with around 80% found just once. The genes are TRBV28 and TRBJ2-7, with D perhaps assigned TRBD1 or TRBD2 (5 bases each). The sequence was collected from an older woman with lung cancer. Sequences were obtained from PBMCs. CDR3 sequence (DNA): TGTGCCAGCATCAGGGACCTACCAATGGAGCAGTACTTC. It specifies CASIRDLPMEQYF.